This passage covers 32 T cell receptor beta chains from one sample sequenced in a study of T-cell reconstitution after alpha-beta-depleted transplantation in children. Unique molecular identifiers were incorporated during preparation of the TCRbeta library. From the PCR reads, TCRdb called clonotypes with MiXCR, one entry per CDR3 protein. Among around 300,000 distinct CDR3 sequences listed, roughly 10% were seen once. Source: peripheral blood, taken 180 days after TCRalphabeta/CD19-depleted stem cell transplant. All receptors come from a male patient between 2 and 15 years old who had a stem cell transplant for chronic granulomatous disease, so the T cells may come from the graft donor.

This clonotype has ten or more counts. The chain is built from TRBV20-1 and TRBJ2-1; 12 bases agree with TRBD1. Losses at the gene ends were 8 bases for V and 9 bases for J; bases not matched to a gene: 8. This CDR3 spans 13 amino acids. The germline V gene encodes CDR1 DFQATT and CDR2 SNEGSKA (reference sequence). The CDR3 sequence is CSSRDRGLSEQFF. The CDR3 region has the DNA TGCAGTTCCCGGGACAGGGGGCTGTCTGAGCAGTTCTTC.

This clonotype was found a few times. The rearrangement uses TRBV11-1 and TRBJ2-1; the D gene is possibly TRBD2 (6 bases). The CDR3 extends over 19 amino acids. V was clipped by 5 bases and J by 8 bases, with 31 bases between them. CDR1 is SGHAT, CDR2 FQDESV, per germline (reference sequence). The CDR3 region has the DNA TGTGCCAGCAGCGAACCCCCCCCCGGACTAAACGTGGGTAATGATGAGCAGTTCTTC. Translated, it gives CASSEPPPGLNVGNDEQFF.

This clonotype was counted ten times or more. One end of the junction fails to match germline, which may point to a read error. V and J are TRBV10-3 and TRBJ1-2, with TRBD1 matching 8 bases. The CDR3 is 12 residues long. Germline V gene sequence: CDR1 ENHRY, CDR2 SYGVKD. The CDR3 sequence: CAISAGQEFLVF. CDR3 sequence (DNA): TGTGCCATCAGTGCGGGACAGGAATTCTTAGTATTC.

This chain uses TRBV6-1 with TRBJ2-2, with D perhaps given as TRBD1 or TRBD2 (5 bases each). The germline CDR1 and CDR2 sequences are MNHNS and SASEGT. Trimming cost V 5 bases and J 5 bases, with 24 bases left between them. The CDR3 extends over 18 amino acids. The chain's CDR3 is CASSRGLLVILWTGELFF. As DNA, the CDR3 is TGTGCCAGCAGTCGGGGCCTACTAGTTATACTGTGGACCGGGGAGCTGTTTTTT.

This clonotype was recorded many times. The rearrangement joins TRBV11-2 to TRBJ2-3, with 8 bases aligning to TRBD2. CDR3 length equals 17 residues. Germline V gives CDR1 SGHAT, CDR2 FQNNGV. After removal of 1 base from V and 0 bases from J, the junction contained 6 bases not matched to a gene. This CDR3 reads CASSLVPAGASTDTQYF. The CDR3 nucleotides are TGTGCCAGCAGCTTAGTTCCAGCGGGGGCTAGCACAGATACGCAGTATTTT.

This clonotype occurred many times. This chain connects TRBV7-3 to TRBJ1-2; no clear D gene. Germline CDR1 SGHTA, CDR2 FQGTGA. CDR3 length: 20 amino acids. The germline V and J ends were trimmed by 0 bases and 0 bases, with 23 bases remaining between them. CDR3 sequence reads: CASSLTPLMLTALANYGYTF. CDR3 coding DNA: TGTGCCAGCAGCTTAACCCCTCTGATGCTTACGGCATTAGCTAACTATGGCTACACCTTC.

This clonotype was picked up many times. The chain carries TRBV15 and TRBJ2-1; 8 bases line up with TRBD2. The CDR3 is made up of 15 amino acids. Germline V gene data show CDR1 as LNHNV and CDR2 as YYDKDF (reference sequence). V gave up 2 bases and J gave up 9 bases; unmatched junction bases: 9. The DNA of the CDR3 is TGTGCCACCAGCAGAACCCCAGGGCTAGCGGGTGAGCAGTTCTTC. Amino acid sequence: CATSRTPGLAGEQFF. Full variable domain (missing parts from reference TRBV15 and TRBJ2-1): DAMVIQNPRYQVTQFGKPVTLSCSQTLNHNVMYWYQQKSSQAPKLLFHYYDKDFNNEADTPDNFQSRRPNTSFCFLDIRSPGLGDTAMYLCATSRTPGLAGEQFFGPGTRLTVL.

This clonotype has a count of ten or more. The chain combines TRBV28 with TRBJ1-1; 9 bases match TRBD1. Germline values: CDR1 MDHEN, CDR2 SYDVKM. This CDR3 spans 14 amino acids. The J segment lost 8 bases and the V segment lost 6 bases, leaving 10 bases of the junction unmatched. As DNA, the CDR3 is TGTGCCAGCAGCCCTACCACCGGGACAGGGGAAGCTTTCTTT. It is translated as CASSPTTGTGEAFF.

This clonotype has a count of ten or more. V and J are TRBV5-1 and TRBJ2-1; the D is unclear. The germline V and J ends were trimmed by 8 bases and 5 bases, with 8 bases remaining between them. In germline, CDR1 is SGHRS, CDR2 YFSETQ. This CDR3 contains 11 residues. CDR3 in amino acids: CASTVDNEQFF. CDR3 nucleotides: TGCGCCAGTACAGTTGACAATGAGCAGTTCTTC.

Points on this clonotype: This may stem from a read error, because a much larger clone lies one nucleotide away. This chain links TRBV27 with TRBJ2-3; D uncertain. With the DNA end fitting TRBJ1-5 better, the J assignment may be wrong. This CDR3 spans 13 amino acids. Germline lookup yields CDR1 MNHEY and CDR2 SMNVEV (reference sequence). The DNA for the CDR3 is TGTGCCAGCAGCCAACCCCCCGGAGATACGCAGCATTTT. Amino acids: CASSQPPGDTQHF.

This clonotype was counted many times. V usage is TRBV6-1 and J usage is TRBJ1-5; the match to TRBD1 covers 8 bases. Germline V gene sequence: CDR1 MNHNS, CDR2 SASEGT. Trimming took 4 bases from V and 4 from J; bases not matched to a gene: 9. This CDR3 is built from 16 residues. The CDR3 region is CASSAIDRGGNQPQHF. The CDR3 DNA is TGTGCCAGCAGTGCCATAGACAGGGGCGGGAATCAGCCCCAGCATTTT.

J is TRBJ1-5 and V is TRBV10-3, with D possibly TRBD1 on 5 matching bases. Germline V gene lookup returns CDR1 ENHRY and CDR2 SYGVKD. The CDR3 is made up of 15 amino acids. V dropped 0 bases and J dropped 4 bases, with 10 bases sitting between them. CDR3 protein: CAISESGRPNQPQHF. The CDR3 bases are TGTGCCATCAGTGAGTCGGGACGCCCGAATCAGCCCCAGCATTTT.

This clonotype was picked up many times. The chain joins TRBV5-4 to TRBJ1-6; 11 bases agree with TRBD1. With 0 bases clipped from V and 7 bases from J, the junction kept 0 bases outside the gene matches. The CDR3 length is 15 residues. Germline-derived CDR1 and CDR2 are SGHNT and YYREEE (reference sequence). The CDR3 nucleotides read TGTGCCAGCAGCTTGGGGGACAGGGGGAATTCACCCCTCCACTTT. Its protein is CASSLGDRGNSPLHF.

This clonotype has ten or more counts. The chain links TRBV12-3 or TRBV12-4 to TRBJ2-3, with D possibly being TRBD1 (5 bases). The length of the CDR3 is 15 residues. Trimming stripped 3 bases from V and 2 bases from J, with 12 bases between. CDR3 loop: CASSFVQVTTDTQYF. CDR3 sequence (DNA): TGTGCCAGCAGTTTTGTACAGGTCACCACAGATACGCAGTATTTT.

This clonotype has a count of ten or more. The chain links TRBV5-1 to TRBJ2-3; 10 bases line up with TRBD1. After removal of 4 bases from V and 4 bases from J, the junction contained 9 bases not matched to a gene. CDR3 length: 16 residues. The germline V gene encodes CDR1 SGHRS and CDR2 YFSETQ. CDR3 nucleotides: TGCGCCAGCAGCGATATTTCCGGGACAGGGGCAGATACGCAGTATTTT. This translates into CASSDISGTGADTQYF.

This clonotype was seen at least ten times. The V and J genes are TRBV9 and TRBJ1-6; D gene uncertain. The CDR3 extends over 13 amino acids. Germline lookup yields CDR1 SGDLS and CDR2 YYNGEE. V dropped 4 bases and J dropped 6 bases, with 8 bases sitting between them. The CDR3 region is CASSRDSNSPLHF. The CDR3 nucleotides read TGTGCCAGCAGCCGTGATTCTAATTCACCCCTCCACTTT.

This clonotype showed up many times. The CDR3 coding sequence is TGTGCCAGCGGGGCCACCTACAATGAGCAGTTCTTC. Its translation: CASGATYNEQFF. V gene TRBV12-3 or TRBV12-4 combines with J gene TRBJ2-1; possible D gene TRBD1, 5 bases. This CDR3 contains 12 residues. V gave up 8 bases and J gave up 2 bases, with 7 bases separating them.

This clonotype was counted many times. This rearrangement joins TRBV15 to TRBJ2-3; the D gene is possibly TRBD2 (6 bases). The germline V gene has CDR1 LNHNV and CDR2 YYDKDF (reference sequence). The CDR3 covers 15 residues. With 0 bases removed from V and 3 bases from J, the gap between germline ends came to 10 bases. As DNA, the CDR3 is TGTGCCACCAGCAGAGAGTTGCGGGAAACAGATACGCAGTATTTT. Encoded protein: CATSRELRETDTQYF.

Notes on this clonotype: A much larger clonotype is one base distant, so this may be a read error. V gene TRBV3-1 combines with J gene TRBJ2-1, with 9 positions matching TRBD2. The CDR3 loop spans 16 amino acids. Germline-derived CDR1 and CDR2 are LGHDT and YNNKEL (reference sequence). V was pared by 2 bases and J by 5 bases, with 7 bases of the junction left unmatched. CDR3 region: CASSQLAGSKHNEQFF. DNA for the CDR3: TGTGCCAGCAGCCAACTAGCGGGAAGTAAGCACAATGAGCAGTTCTTC.

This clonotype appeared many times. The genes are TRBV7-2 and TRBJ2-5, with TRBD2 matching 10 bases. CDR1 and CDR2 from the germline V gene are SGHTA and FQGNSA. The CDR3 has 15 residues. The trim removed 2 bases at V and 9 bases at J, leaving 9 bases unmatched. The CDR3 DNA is TGTGCCAGCAGCTTAAGGGGTAGCGGGGGGATGGCCCAGTACTTC. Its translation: CASSLRGSGGMAQYF.

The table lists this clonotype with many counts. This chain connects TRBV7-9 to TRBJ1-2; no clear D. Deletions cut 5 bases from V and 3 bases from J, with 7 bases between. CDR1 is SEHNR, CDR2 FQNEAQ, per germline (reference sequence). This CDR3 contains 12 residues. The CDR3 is CASSARDYGYTF. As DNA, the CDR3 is TGTGCCAGCAGCGCCCGCGACTATGGCTACACCTTC.

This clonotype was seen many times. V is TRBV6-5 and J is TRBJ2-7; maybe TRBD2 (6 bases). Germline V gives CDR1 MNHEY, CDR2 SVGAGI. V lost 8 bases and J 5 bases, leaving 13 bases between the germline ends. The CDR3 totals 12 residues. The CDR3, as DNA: TGTGCCAGCGGGGGGTATCGACACGAGCAGTACTTC. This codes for CASGGYRHEQYF.

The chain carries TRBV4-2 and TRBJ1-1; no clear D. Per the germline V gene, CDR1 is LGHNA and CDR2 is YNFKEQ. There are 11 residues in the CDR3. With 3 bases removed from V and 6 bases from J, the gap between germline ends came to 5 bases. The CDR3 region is CASSQGPEAFF. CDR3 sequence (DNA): TGTGCCAGCAGCCAGGGCCCTGAAGCTTTCTTT.

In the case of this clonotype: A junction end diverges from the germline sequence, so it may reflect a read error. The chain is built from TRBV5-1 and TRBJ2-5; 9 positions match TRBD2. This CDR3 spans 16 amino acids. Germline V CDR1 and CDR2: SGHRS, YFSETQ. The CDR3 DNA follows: TGCGCCACCAGCCCCCCGGGCGGGGGGGCATGGGAGACCCAGTACTTC. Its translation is CATSPPGGGAWETQYF.

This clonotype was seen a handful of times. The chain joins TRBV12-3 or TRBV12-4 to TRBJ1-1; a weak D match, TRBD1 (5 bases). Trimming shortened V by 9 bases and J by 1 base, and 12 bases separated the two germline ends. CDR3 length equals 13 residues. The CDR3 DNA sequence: TGTGCCAGTAGAGGGGCGGCGAACACTGAAGCTTTCTTT. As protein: CASRGAANTEAFF.

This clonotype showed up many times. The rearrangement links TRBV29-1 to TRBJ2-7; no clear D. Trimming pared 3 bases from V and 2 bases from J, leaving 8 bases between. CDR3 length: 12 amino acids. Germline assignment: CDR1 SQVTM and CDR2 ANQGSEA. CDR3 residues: CSVDVSPYEQYF. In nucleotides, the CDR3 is TGCAGCGTTGATGTCAGCCCCTACGAGCAGTACTTC.

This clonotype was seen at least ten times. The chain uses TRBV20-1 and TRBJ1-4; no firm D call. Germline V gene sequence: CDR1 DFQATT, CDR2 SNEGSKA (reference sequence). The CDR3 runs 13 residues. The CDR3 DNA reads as TGCAGCTTGAGGCTTTCGACTAATGAAAAACTGTTTTTT. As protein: CSLRLSTNEKLFF.

The CDR3: CASSLVPGLKYNEQFF. DNA for the CDR3: TGCGCCAGCAGCTTGGTCCCGGGACTGAAGTACAATGAGCAGTTCTTC. The rearrangement uses TRBV5-1 and TRBJ2-1; TRBD2 is a possible D gene (6 bases). Germline V gene data show CDR1 as SGHRS and CDR2 as YFSETQ. V was pared by 0 bases and J by 4 bases, with 14 bases between. The CDR3 runs to 16 residues.

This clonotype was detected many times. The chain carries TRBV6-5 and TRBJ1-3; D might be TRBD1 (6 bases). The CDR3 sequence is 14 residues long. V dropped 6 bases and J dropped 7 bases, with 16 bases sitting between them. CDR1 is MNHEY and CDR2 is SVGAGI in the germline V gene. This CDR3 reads CASSPDRQRNTIYF. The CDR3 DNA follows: TGTGCCAGCAGCCCCGACAGGCAGAGGAACACCATATATTTT.

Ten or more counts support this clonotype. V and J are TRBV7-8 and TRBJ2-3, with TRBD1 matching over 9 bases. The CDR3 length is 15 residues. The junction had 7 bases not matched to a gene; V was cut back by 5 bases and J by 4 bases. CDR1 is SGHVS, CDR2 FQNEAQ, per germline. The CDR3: CASSLNRGQADTQYF. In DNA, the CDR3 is TGTGCCAGCAGCCTCAACAGGGGGCAAGCAGATACGCAGTATTTT.

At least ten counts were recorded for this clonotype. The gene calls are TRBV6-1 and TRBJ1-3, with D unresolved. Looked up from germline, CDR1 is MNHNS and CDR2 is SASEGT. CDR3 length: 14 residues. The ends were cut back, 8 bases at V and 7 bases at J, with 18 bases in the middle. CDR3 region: CASWLAGGRNTIYF. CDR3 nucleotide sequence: TGTGCCAGCTGGTTAGCGGGAGGCCGTAACACCATATATTTT.

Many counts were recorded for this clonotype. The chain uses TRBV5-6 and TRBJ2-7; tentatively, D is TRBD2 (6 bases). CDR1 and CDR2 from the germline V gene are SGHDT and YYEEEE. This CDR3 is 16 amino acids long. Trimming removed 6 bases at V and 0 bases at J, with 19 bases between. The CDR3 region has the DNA TGTGCCAGCACCTTAGCAAGACGGGGGAGCTCCTACGAGCAGTACTTC. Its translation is CASTLARRGSSYEQYF.